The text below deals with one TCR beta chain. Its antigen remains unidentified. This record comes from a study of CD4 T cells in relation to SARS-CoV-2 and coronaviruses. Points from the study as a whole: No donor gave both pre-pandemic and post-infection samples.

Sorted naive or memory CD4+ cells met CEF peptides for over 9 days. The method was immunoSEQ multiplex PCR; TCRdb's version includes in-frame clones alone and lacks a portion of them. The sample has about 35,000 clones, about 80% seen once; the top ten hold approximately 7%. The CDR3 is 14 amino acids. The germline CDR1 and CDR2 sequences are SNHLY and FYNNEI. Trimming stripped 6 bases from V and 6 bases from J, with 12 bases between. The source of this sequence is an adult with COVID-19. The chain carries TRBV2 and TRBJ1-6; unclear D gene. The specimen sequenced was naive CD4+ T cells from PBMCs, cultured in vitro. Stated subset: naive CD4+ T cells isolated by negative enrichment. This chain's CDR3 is CASSLELLNSPLHF. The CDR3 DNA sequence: TGTGCCAGCAGCCTCGAGCTACTTAATTCACCCCTCCACTTT.